This T cell receptor beta chain was recovered during a study of human T cells and chemical hapten exposure. Looking at the study overall: Cases of alopecia areata, totalis or universalis occurred in a predominantly female patient group.

This clonotype was observed at least ten times. Each CDR3 protein gets one entry after TCRdb re-called the RACE reads with MiXCR. Here the sample spans 25,000 to 30,000 distinct CDR3 sequences, over 8.5% being singletons. Time point defined: patch test 2, 6 weeks after DPC sensitization. Treatment given: therapeutic diphenylcyclopropenone sensitization with weekly scalp DPC. The CDR3 runs to 13 residues. Trimming cost V 5 bases and J 6 bases, with 13 bases left between them. The sample was whole blood, taken in connection with sensitization to the hapten diphenylcyclopropenone (DPC). V usage is TRBV12-3 or TRBV12-4 and J usage is TRBJ1-2; D unresolved. The sequence was collected from a man aged 25 to 40 with alopecia areata. Some clones in this sample may be carry-over from other donors' samples. DNA for the CDR3: TGTGCCAGCAGTGCCGTGCTGCTGAATGGCTACACCTTC. It translates to CASSAVLLNGYTF.